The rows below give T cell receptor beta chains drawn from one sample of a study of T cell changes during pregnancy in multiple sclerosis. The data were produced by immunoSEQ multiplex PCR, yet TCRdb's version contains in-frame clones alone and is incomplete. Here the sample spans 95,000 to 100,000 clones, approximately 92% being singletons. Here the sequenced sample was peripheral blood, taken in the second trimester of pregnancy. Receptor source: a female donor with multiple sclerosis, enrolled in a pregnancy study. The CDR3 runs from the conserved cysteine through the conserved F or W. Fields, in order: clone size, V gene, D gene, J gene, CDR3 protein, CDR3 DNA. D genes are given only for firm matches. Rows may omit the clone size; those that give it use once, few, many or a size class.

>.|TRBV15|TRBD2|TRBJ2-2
CATSRNPRGLAGARVGGELFF
TGTGCCACCAGCAGAAACCCCCGCGGACTAGCGGGAGCGAGAGTTGGCGGGGAGCTGTTTTTT
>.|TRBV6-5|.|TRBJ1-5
CASSYGDNQPQHF
TGTGCCAGCAGTTACGGAGACAATCAGCCCCAGCATTTT
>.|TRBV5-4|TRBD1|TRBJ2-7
CASSPTDRAYEQYF
TGTGCCAGCAGCCCTACGGACAGGGCCTACGAGCAGTACTTC
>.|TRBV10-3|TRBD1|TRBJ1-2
CAITGTGLPFGYTF
TGTGCCATCACCGGGACAGGGCTACCCTTCGGCTACACCTTC
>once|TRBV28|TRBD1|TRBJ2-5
CASSFKPTGGKQTQYF
TGTGCCAGCAGTTTTAAGCCGACAGGGGGCAAGCAGACCCAGTACTTC
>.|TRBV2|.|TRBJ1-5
CASSAGQINQPQHF
TGTGCCAGCAGTGCAGGTCAGATCAATCAGCCCCAGCATTTT
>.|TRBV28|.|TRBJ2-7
CATRYQGKYEQYF
TGTGCCACTCGTTACCAGGGAAAGTACGAGCAGTACTTC
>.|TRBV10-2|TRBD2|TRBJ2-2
CASTTSGRSGELFF
TGCGCCAGCACGACTAGCGGGAGATCCGGGGAGCTGTTTTTT
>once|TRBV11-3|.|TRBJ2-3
CASSLGTRPRDTQYF
TGTGCCAGCAGCCTAGGAACTAGACCAAGGGATACGCAGTATTTT
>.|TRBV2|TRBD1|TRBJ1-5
CASSQLGQTNQPQHF
TGTGCCAGCAGCCAACTGGGACAGACGAATCAGCCCCAGCATTTT